This is a list of T cell receptor beta chains from one sample in a study of T cell responses to AZD1222 COVID-19 vaccine. The table came from immunoSEQ multiplex PCR; TCRdb's copy has only in-frame clones and leaves some out. The sample has 150,000 or so clones; around 93% are singletons. Source: peripheral blood, taken on day 0 of AZD1222 vaccination. The receptors stem from an adult in good health. CDR3s include the opening cysteine and the closing phenylalanine or tryptophan. Each record gives: V gene, CDR3 protein.

v_gene: TRBV18
CDR3aa: CASRPGGLKGNTIYF

v_gene: TRBV2
CDR3aa: CASLLAEYYEQYF

v_gene: TRBV2
CDR3aa: CASSEQRPMNTEAFF

v_gene: TRBV6-5
CDR3aa: CASSPSGRTEAFF

v_gene: TRBV9
CDR3aa: CASSGGGATQPQHF

v_gene: TRBV4-3
CDR3aa: CASSQDAVGQPQHF

v_gene: TRBV6-2/TRBV6-3
CDR3aa: CASSPGTLYTGELFF

v_gene: TRBV30
CDR3aa: CAWTDTQFYEQYF

v_gene: TRBV5-1
CDR3aa: CASSGFRGDYGYTF

v_gene: TRBV6-5
CDR3aa: CASQRANYGYTF

v_gene: TRBV19
CDR3aa: CASSIARQGPSGRAPGELFF

v_gene: TRBV11-2
CDR3aa: CASSLPGTSGRARNEQFF

v_gene: TRBV29-1
CDR3aa: CSVEGMMNTEAFF

v_gene: TRBV15
CDR3aa: CATSRSPGGANYGYTF

v_gene: TRBV30
CDR3aa: CTLELAGGQETQYF

v_gene: TRBV5-5
CDR3aa: CASSTGVNTEAFF

v_gene: TRBV29-1
CDR3aa: CSVEGPYRTDTQYF

v_gene: TRBV30
CDR3aa: CAWGQAWTEAFF

v_gene: TRBV12-3/TRBV12-4
CDR3aa: CASSRTGGYGYTF

v_gene: TRBV5-1
CDR3aa: CASSPGQLVGELFF

v_gene: TRBV18
CDR3aa: CASSPGLAGGYEQYF

v_gene: TRBV7-8
CDR3aa: CASSFRQGGNQPQHF

v_gene: TRBV21-1
CDR3aa: CASSKALGTQPQHF

v_gene: TRBV4-2
CDR3aa: CASSQVGLGTGELFF

v_gene: TRBV30
CDR3aa: CAWRRRNTEAFF

v_gene: TRBV9
CDR3aa: CASSGSGGTSTDTQYF

v_gene: TRBV5-8
CDR3aa: CASSFRGSNEKLFF

v_gene: TRBV4-1
CDR3aa: CASSPGQPRSYEQYF

v_gene: TRBV25-1
CDR3aa: CASSPELILSYTF

v_gene: TRBV19
CDR3aa: CAGSLGIGQPQHF

v_gene: TRBV6-5
CDR3aa: CASSTVSRVGYGYTF

v_gene: TRBV30
CDR3aa: CAWSVMAGGTEAFF

v_gene: TRBV2
CDR3aa: CASRGGAGQPQHF

v_gene: TRBV5-4
CDR3aa: CASSSRDTNIEQYF

v_gene: TRBV20-1
CDR3aa: CSASGGGVLQETQYF

v_gene: TRBV11-3
CDR3aa: CASSFQGGGSTDTQYF

v_gene: TRBV2
CDR3aa: CASSGAGQLFF

v_gene: TRBV13
CDR3aa: CASSFPAGRVGYTF

v_gene: TRBV2
CDR3aa: CASTEGAGNSPLHF

v_gene: TRBV7-9
CDR3aa: CASSSDGAYSTEAFF

v_gene: TRBV6-2/TRBV6-3
CDR3aa: CASSIGTSGGDTQYF

v_gene: TRBV6-4
CDR3aa: CASSGGVDRGCYEQYF

v_gene: TRBV5-4
CDR3aa: CASSLGQGNHQPQHF

v_gene: TRBV20-1
CDR3aa: CSASLQGARGANVLTF

v_gene: TRBV7-2
CDR3aa: CASSFRTSGGDTNTGELFF

v_gene: TRBV5-1
CDR3aa: CASSPGTVTYEQYF

v_gene: TRBV19
CDR3aa: CASSIFGYMNTEAFF

v_gene: TRBV29-1
CDR3aa: CSVGTGGSRNTGELFF

v_gene: TRBV19
CDR3aa: CASSIATYGYTF

v_gene: TRBV11-2
CDR3aa: CASSPRWSGRASHDNEQFF

v_gene: TRBV7-9
CDR3aa: CASSLGAGRDTQYF

v_gene: TRBV24-1
CDR3aa: CATNAGGNTEAFF

v_gene: TRBV24-1
CDR3aa: CATSGRVAGPGELFF

v_gene: TRBV19
CDR3aa: CASSSSSGGRYEQYF

v_gene: TRBV9
CDR3aa: CASSARGAGSGANVLTF